The rows below give T cell receptor beta chains drawn from one sample of a study of neoadjuvant anti-PD-1 for oral cavity cancer. TCRdb's table, derived via immunoSEQ multiplex PCR, lists solely in-frame clones and lacks some. The sample lists tens of thousands of clones, 77% occurring once. The input for sequencing was PBMCs, taken after nivolumab (anti-PD-1) treatment. These receptors were collected from a person between 40 and 79 years old with oral cavity squamous cell carcinoma. Both conserved end residues are part of each CDR3. The D gene is left open where the match is weak. Where a row states a size, it is once, few, many or the class of an expanded clone; other rows omit it.

>.|TRBV19|TRBJ1-1|.
TGTGCCGCTAAAGTCAGGGCAGACACTGAAGCTTTCTTT
CAAKVRADTEAFF
>.|TRBV20-1|TRBJ2-7|.
TGCAGTGCTGTGGACAGCCCAGGGCAGTACTTC
CSAVDSPGQYF
>.|TRBV10-1|TRBJ2-1|TRBD2
TGCGCCAGCAGTGTTCGGGGGGGCGCCTCCTACAATGAGCAGTTCTTC
CASSVRGGASYNEQFF
>few|TRBV2|TRBJ2-4|.
TGTGCCAGCTCGGGCCCAGGGGACATTCAGTACTTC
CASSGPGDIQYF
>.|TRBV27|TRBJ2-1|TRBD1
TGTGCCAGCAGTTTAGGGGGACAGGACCTCTTAGTGGAGCAGTTCTTC
CASSLGGQDLLVEQFF
>.|TRBV10-1|TRBJ1-6|.
TGCGCCAGCAGTGCGTCAGGGGTCGGTTCACCCCTCCACTTT
CASSASGVGSPLHF
>.|TRBV11-2|TRBJ1-5|TRBD1
TGTGCCAGCAGCCAGGGACAGGCCAATCAGCCCCAGCATTTT
CASSQGQANQPQHF
>.|TRBV7-8|TRBJ2-7|.
TGTGCCAGCAGCTTAGCGCAGTTCTACGAGCAGTACTTC
CASSLAQFYEQYF
>.|TRBV7-3|TRBJ2-6|TRBD1
TGTGCCAGCAGCTTCGGGGCCCCAGGGGGCTATGGGGCCAACGTCCTGACTTTC
CASSFGAPGGYGANVLTF
>.|TRBV30|TRBJ1-3|TRBD1
TGTGCCTGTATCACAGGGGGCTTAGGAAACACCATATATTTT
CACITGGLGNTIYF
>.|TRBV19|TRBJ1-6|TRBD1
TGTGCCAGCCGACCGGGACAGGGGAATAATTCACCCCTCCACTTT
CASRPGQGNNSPLHF
>.|TRBV5-4|TRBJ2-7|TRBD2
TGTGCCAGCAGCCCTCGGGTAGCGGGAGCCTACGAGCAGTACTTC
CASSPRVAGAYEQYF
>.|TRBV6-1|TRBJ2-1|.
TGTGCCAGCAGTGAATCAGGGGGGAGTCTTAACAATGAGCAGTTCTTC
CASSESGGSLNNEQFF
>.|TRBV5-6|TRBJ2-7|.
TGTGCCAGCAGCTTGTTTGTGGGGGAGCAGTACTTC
CASSLFVGEQYF
>.|TRBV7-8|TRBJ2-1|.
TGTGCCAGCAGCCTCAACTCTTACAATGAGCAGTTCTTC
CASSLNSYNEQFF
>.|TRBV20-1|TRBJ2-3|.
TGCAGCGGGGGAAGGACAGATACGCAGTATTTT
CSGGRTDTQYF
>.|TRBV11-2|TRBJ2-3|.
TGTGCCAGCAGCTTATCCGTGGGGGCAGATACGCAGTATTTT
CASSLSVGADTQYF
>.|TRBV13|TRBJ2-3|.
TGTGCCAGCAGCCTTAGGGGCACAGATACGCAGTATTTT
CASSLRGTDTQYF
>once|TRBV11-1|TRBJ2-7|.
TGTGCCAGCAGCGTACTTCCCCAGGCGAAGAGCGAGCAGTACTTC
CASSVLPQAKSEQYF
>.|TRBV5-6|TRBJ2-2|.
TGTGCCAGCAGCTTGGCAGGCAGATGGACCGGGGAGCTGTTTTTT
CASSLAGRWTGELFF
>.|TRBV10-3|TRBJ2-7|.
TGTGCCATCAGTGCAAAAGCCTACGAGCAGTACTTC
CAISAKAYEQYF
>.|TRBV29-1|TRBJ2-6|.
TGCAGCGTTATACTGGGCCACCTCAGCTCTGGGGCCAACGTCCTGACTTTC
CSVILGHLSSGANVLTF
>.|TRBV4-1|TRBJ2-1|TRBD2
TGCGCCAGCAGCCAGACTAGCGGGACTACCTACAATGAGCAGTTCTTC
CASSQTSGTTYNEQFF
>.|TRBV9|TRBJ2-1|.
TGTGCCAGCAGCTTCCGGGACTGGAATTCGAATGAGCAGTTCTTC
CASSFRDWNSNEQFF
>.|TRBV11-3|TRBJ2-2|TRBD1
TGTGCCAGCAGCCCCCAGATGGGACAGGGGAACACCGGGGAGCTGTTTTTT
CASSPQMGQGNTGELFF
>.|TRBV5-5|TRBJ2-6|.
TGTGCCAGCAGCTTGCGCAGCTCAGGGGCTGGGGCCAACGTCCTGACTTTC
CASSLRSSGAGANVLTF
>few|TRBV2|TRBJ2-1|.
TGTGCCAGCGAGGGAGGGACAGCCCATTTGAATGAGCAGTTCTTC
CASEGGTAHLNEQFF
>.|TRBV5-1|TRBJ2-2|.
TGCGCCAGCAACCCGGGGGCGCCTACCGGGGAGCTGTTTTTT
CASNPGAPTGELFF
>.|TRBV6-5|TRBJ2-1|.
TGTGCCAGCCTCGCCGCGGGGCGCAGGGACAATGAGCAGTTCTTC
CASLAAGRRDNEQFF
>.|TRBV5-1|TRBJ2-7|.
TGCGCCAGCAGCCCCCGGACTGTCTCATCCGAGCAGTACTTC
CASSPRTVSSEQYF
>.|TRBV5-8|TRBJ2-3|.
TGTGCCAGCAGCTTGGCGTCAGGAGGAAGCACAGATACGCAGTATTTT
CASSLASGGSTDTQYF
>.|TRBV11-3|TRBJ2-4|.
TGTGCCAGCAGCTTAGAAGCCTGGGGGAACATTCAGTACTTC
CASSLEAWGNIQYF
>.|TRBV5-1|TRBJ1-4|.
TGCGCCAGCAGCTTGGTGGGCCAGGGGCTGGGGGAAAAACTGTTTTTT
CASSLVGQGLGEKLFF
>.|TRBV27|TRBJ2-7|.
TGTGCCAGCAGACCCGGACGCCTGACTCGCGACGAGCAGTACTTC
CASRPGRLTRDEQYF
>.|TRBV5-4|TRBJ2-3|.
TGTGCCAGCAGCTTGGAGAGCGGGTTGGATACGCAGTATTTT
CASSLESGLDTQYF
>.|TRBV30|TRBJ1-1|.
TGTGCCTGGAGGTACGGAGGGAACACTGAAGCTTTCTTT
CAWRYGGNTEAFF
>.|TRBV19|TRBJ1-2|.
TGTGCCAGTAGTCATGGCAGGTTGTATGGCTACACCTTC
CASSHGRLYGYTF
>.|TRBV27|TRBJ2-1|TRBD1
TGTGCCAGCAGTCCACTCACAGGGGCCCTCTCCTACAATGAGCAGTTCTTC
CASSPLTGALSYNEQFF
>.|TRBV6-5|TRBJ2-3|.
TGTGCCAGCAGTTACACTCAGGGCTGGGGCACAGATACGCAGTATTTT
CASSYTQGWGTDTQYF
>.|TRBV5-8|TRBJ2-2|TRBD2
TGTGCCAGCAGCTTGTTCCTAGCGGACACCGGGGAGCTGTTTTTT
CASSLFLADTGELFF
>.|TRBV15|TRBJ2-7|.
TGTGCCACCAGCAGAGTCCGGGGGCCGAGCTCCTACGAGCAGTACTTC
CATSRVRGPSSYEQYF
>.|TRBV5-1|TRBJ2-5|.
TGCGCCAGCAGCTATTACAGGGTTGAGAAAGAGACCCAGTACTTC
CASSYYRVEKETQYF
>.|TRBV15|TRBJ2-5|TRBD1
TGTGCCACCAGCAGACGACAGGGGGGCCAAGAGACCCAGTACTTC
CATSRRQGGQETQYF
>.|TRBV10-3|TRBJ1-1|.
TGTGCCATCAAACCTGAAAAGCTGCCGGGGACTGAAGCTTTCTTT
CAIKPEKLPGTEAFF
>.|TRBV6-5|TRBJ1-3|.
TGTGCCAGCAGTTTCTTCGGACAGAAGGACACCATATATTTT
CASSFFGQKDTIYF
>few|TRBV5-6|TRBJ2-3|.
TGTGCCAGCAGCTTGGCCGGGAGAGGTGATACGCAGTATTTT
CASSLAGRGDTQYF
>few|TRBV29-1|TRBJ1-2|.
TGCAGCGTTGAACTCACAGAAAATAACTATGGCTACACCTTC
CSVELTENNYGYTF
>.|TRBV11-3|TRBJ2-5|TRBD1
TGTGCCAGCAGCTTAGGGGACAGGGGCAACCAAGAGACCCAGTACTTC
CASSLGDRGNQETQYF
>.|TRBV5-1|TRBJ2-5|.
TGCGCCAGCAGCTCCCGCGGGGCTTCACAAGAGACCCAGTACTTC
CASSSRGASQETQYF
>.|TRBV5-6|TRBJ1-5|.
TGTGCCAGCAGCTACTACAATCAGCCCCAGCATTTT
CASSYYNQPQHF
>few|TRBV4-1|TRBJ2-7|TRBD1
TGCGCCAGCAGCCAGGGACAGGGAGGGACCTACGAGCAGTACTTC
CASSQGQGGTYEQYF